This section outlines one T cell receptor beta chain sequence together with its context. The data stem from a study of blood T cell repertoires in COVID-19. Study as a whole: Spain, Italy and the United States supplied samples that represented acute and convalescent COVID-19. In each case, the material was cDNA or gDNA derived from T cells, B-cell-depleted T cells, or PBMCs.

The CDR3 has 16 residues. Germline assignment: CDR1 MNHEY and CDR2 SVGEGT. V trimming: 4 bases; J trimming: 4 bases; junction bases outside the gene matches: 9. Authors' analysis steps: The assay estimated nucleated cells by amplifying reference gene primers. Here immunoSEQ multiplex PCR was the method, and the copy in TCRdb shows in-frame clones only, minus some. V and J calls and clone size are copied from that table; D and trimming were computed from the DNA. Of 250,000 to 350,000 clones in the sample, around 89% were seen once. Sequencing used peripheral blood. The chain is built from TRBV6-2 or TRBV6-3 and TRBJ2-1, with TRBD1 identical over 8 bases. This receptor was obtained from a woman aged 55-75 years with acute or convalescent COVID-19. The CDR3 DNA follows: TGTGCCAGCAGTTTATATTTCCGGGACAGGTACAATGAGCAGTTCTTC. Amino acids: CASSLYFRDRYNEQFF.